The 29 T cell receptor beta chains presented below share a single source sample, sequenced in a study of T cell responses to AZD1222 COVID-19 vaccine. Here immunoSEQ multiplex PCR was the method, and the copy in TCRdb shows in-frame clones only, minus some. The sample lists about 200,000 clones, 88% occurring once. The sample in question was peripheral blood, obtained on day 0 of AZD1222 vaccination. The receptor source for this set is an adult in good health.

The chain carries TRBV2 and TRBJ1-1, with 7 positions matching TRBD1. Trimming cost V 5 bases and J 2 bases; bases outside gene matches: 2. Germline V lookup: CDR1 SNHLY, CDR2 FYNNEI. The CDR3 length is 13 residues. CDR3 sequence reads: CASSTGANTEAFF. CDR3 coding DNA: TGTGCCAGCAGTACAGGGGCTAACACTGAAGCTTTCTTT.

The chain is built from TRBV7-8 and TRBJ2-7; D tentatively reads TRBD1 or TRBD2 (5 bases each). The germline gives CDR1 SGHVS, CDR2 FQNEAQ. This CDR3 is built from 12 residues. V lost 5 bases, J lost 4 bases, and 9 bases lay in between. This CDR3 is CASSRDGYEQYF. The CDR3 coding sequence is TGTGCCAGCAGCCGGGACGGTTACGAGCAGTACTTC.

The chain is built from TRBV30 and TRBJ2-5; 7 nucleotides align to TRBD2. The germline gives CDR1 GTSNPN, CDR2 SVGIG (reference sequence). CDR3 length: 14 amino acids. The ends lost 0 bases at V and 13 bases at J; junction bases unmatched: 14. In DNA form, the CDR3 reads TGTGCCTGGAGTGTACTTGAGCCCAGCGGGGTCCGGTACTTC. It codes for CAWSVLEPSGVRYF.

This clone has only a few counts. The genes are TRBV29-1 and TRBJ2-7, with D hard to call. This CDR3 has 12 amino acids. V lost 2 bases, J lost 1 base, and 6 bases lay in between. Germline CDR1 SQVTM, CDR2 ANQGSEA. The CDR3 DNA sequence: TGCAGCGTTGAATTAGGGTCCTACGAGCAGTACTTC. Protein: CSVELGSYEQYF.

V gene TRBV30 combines with J gene TRBJ2-5; 9 bases fit TRBD1. This CDR3 comprises 15 residues. Trimming at V came to 1 base and at J to 5 bases, leaving 8 bases not matched to a gene. CDR1 and CDR2 from the germline V gene are GTSNPN and SVGIG (reference sequence). The CDR3 is CAWSGGGQGSETQYF. CDR3 nucleotide sequence: TGTGCCTGGAGTGGGGGCGGACAGGGGTCCGAGACCCAGTACTTC.

CDR3 DNA sequence: TGTGCCAGTAGTACGGACAGGGGGCAGAATCAGCCCCAGCATTTT. Protein: CASSTDRGQNQPQHF. V usage is TRBV19 and J usage is TRBJ1-5; 11 bases line up with TRBD1. The V gene's germline CDR1 is LNHDA and CDR2 SQIVND (reference sequence). The CDR3 contains 15 residues. The V and J ends lost 4 bases and 4 bases, in that order; junction bases with no gene match: 3.

This clone was seen only once. In the same sample, other DNA sequences code for this CDR3. The chain joins TRBV21-1 to TRBJ2-7; the table assigns TRBD1, which was not confirmed against the DNA. TRBV21-1 is a pseudogene segment. CDR3 length: 15 residues. The CDR3 sequence: CASSKGDRGSYEQYF. The DNA of the CDR3 is TGTGCCAGCAGCAAGGGAGACAGGGGGAGTTACGAGCAGTACTTC.

The V and J genes are TRBV9 and TRBJ2-1; no firm D call. V shed 0 bases and J shed 8 bases, with 15 bases lying between them. This CDR3 has 15 residues. Germline V lookup: CDR1 SGDLS, CDR2 YYNGEE. This chain's CDR3 is CASSVEGLPGDEQFF. The CDR3 DNA is TGTGCCAGCAGCGTAGAAGGCCTACCAGGAGATGAGCAGTTCTTC.

J is TRBJ2-3 and V is TRBV18; possible D gene TRBD1, 5 bases. Germline CDR1 KGHSH, CDR2 LQKENI. The CDR3 contains 14 residues. Trimming took 2 bases from V and 7 from J, leaving 13 bases between them. The CDR3 nucleotides read TGTGCCAGCTCACCAGGGGCAGTAACAAATACGCAGTATTTT. This sequence encodes CASSPGAVTNTQYF.

The sample holds one count of this clone. V is TRBV11-2 and J is TRBJ1-1; D is perhaps TRBD1 (5 bases). This CDR3 has 13 amino acids. V lost 4 bases and J lost 6, with 12 bases in between. The V gene's germline CDR1 is SGHAT and CDR2 FQNNGV. The CDR3 DNA reads as TGTGCCAGCAGCTCGGGACGGTTGGCTGAAGCTTTCTTT. Translating gives CASSSGRLAEAFF. Full variable domain (remainder filled in from reference TRBV11-2 and TRBJ1-1): EAGVAQSPRYKIIEKRQSVAFWCNPISGHATLYWYQQILGQGPKLLIQFQNNGVVDDSQLPKDRFSAERLKGVDSTLKIQPAKLEDSAVYLCASSSGRLAEAFFGQGTRLTVV.

A note on this clone: Other DNA sequences within the sample encode an identical CDR3. The rearrangement joins TRBV6-2 or TRBV6-3 to TRBJ2-3, with D possibly being TRBD1 or TRBD2 (5 bases each). CDR3 size: 13 residues. V was shortened by 5 bases and J by 0 bases, with 6 bases between the two germline ends. CDR1 is MNHEY and CDR2 is SVGEGT in the germline V gene. CDR3 residues: CASSRDSTDTQYF. Written as DNA, the CDR3 is TGTGCCAGCAGTAGGGACAGCACAGATACGCAGTATTTT.

CDR3 protein: CASSLTTDSPLHF. Here the CDR3 DNA reads TGTGCCAGCAGCTTAACAACGGATTCACCCCTCCACTTT. The genes are TRBV7-3 and TRBJ1-6; D gene unclear. Germline lookup yields CDR1 SGHTA and CDR2 FQGTGA. The CDR3 runs 13 residues. V was cut by 0 bases and J by 8 bases, with 5 bases left in between.

The chain joins TRBV7-2 to TRBJ1-2; a possible D gene is TRBD1 (5 bases). This CDR3 has 14 amino acids. CDR1 is SGHTA, CDR2 FQGNSA, per germline. Trimming shortened V by 3 bases and J by 7 bases, and 15 bases separated the two germline ends. CDR3 region: CASSLGRDQGGYTF. The CDR3, as DNA: TGTGCCAGCAGCTTGGGCCGGGATCAGGGTGGCTACACCTTC.

The CDR3 bases are TGTGCTAGTGGTAAGCAGGGGGCGATTAGCAATCAGCCCCAGCATTTT. Its translation: CASGKQGAISNQPQHF. The V and J genes are TRBV12-5 and TRBJ1-5, with TRBD1 identical over 8 bases. Germline V gene lookup returns CDR1 LGHNT and CDR2 FRNRAP. J was trimmed by 0 bases and V by 5 bases; bases with no gene match: 6. The CDR3 runs 16 residues.

V is TRBV5-8 and J is TRBJ2-1; D is ambiguous. The germline V and J ends were trimmed by 5 bases and 8 bases, with 14 bases remaining between them. The CDR3 is 13 amino acids. CDR1 and CDR2 from the germline V gene are SGHTS and YDEGEE. CDR3 sequence: CASRYPLFHEQFF. CDR3 coding DNA: TGTGCCAGCAGGTACCCACTATTTCATGAGCAGTTCTTC.

This chain links TRBV19 with TRBJ1-1, with D maybe TRBD1 (5 bases). Germline CDR1 reads LNHDA; CDR2 reads SQIVND (reference sequence). CDR3 length: 15 amino acids. The V end was cut by 2 bases, the J end by 0 bases, with 10 bases between. The CDR3 loop is CASSITRAVNTEAFF. CDR3 coding DNA: TGTGCCAGTAGTATAACCAGGGCTGTGAACACTGAAGCTTTCTTT. Full variable domain (outside the CDR3, taken from reference TRBV19 and TRBJ1-1): DGGITQSPKYLFRKEGQNVTLSCEQNLNHDAMYWYRQDPGQGLRLIYYSQIVNDFQKGDIAEGYSVSREKKESFPLTVTSAQKNPTAFYLCASSITRAVNTEAFFGQGTRLTVV.

This clone has more than one count but fewer than ten. The chain combines TRBV4-2 with TRBJ1-5; D is undetermined. V was trimmed by 0 bases and J by 7 bases, leaving 7 bases between them. This CDR3 region has 13 residues. Germline V lookup: CDR1 LGHNA, CDR2 YNFKEQ. The CDR3 region has the DNA TGTGCCAGCAGCCAAGATCTTGAGCAGCCCCAGCATTTT. Translation: CASSQDLEQPQHF.

The gene calls are TRBV28 and TRBJ1-2; TRBD1 matches 9 bases. CDR3 length equals 16 residues. Germline lookup yields CDR1 MDHEN and CDR2 SYDVKM. V lost 5 bases to trimming and J lost 7 bases; unmatched junction nucleotides: 14. CDR3 sequence (DNA): TGTGCCAGCAGTCAACCATCCGGGACAGGGTTGCGTGGCTACACCTTC. The encoded protein is CASSQPSGTGLRGYTF.

This clone was counted at least ten times. The chain couples TRBV11-2 to TRBJ2-7, with D hard to call. The germline CDR1 and CDR2 sequences are SGHAT and FQNNGV. Trimming took 4 bases from V and 6 from J, leaving 16 bases between them. This CDR3 comprises 14 residues. In DNA, the CDR3 is TGTGCCAGCAGCTACGAGGTCGTCAGTTCCGAGCAGTACTTC. This encodes CASSYEVVSSEQYF.

The CDR3 coding sequence is TGTGCCAGTAGTAAGGCGGCGGATGGTCATCAGCCCCAGCATTTT. This translates into CASSKAADGHQPQHF. The rearrangement links TRBV19 to TRBJ1-5; no firm D call. Germline CDR1 reads LNHDA; CDR2 reads SQIVND (reference sequence). This CDR3 comprises 15 residues. Trimming pared 4 bases from V and 5 bases from J, leaving 15 bases between. Full variable domain (missing parts from reference TRBV19 and TRBJ1-5): DGGITQSPKYLFRKEGQNVTLSCEQNLNHDAMYWYRQDPGQGLRLIYYSQIVNDFQKGDIAEGYSVSREKKESFPLTVTSAQKNPTAFYLCASSKAADGHQPQHFGDGTRLSIL.

The chain couples TRBV5-6 to TRBJ2-3, with D possibly matching TRBD1 (6 bases). The CDR3 totals 18 residues. Trimming pared 4 bases from V and 2 bases from J, leaving 23 bases between. Per germline, CDR1 SGHDT and CDR2 YYEEEE. CDR3 protein: CASSQRIRDTRHTDTQYF. The CDR3 coding sequence is TGTGCCAGCAGCCAAAGGATCCGGGACACTCGTCACACAGATACGCAGTATTTT.

V is TRBV7-3 and J is TRBJ1-6; no clear D. Trimming took off 0 bases at V and 8 bases at J, with 5 bases between the two ends. The CDR3 totals 13 residues. The germline gives CDR1 SGHTA, CDR2 FQGTGA. CDR3 amino acids: CASSLTKHSPLHF. The CDR3 bases are TGTGCCAGCAGCTTAACGAAGCATTCACCCCTCCACTTT.

J is TRBJ2-7 and V is TRBV3-1 (or the pseudogene TRBV3-2), with 7 bases that match TRBD1. The CDR3 has 17 residues. V was clipped by 4 bases and J by 6 bases; unmatched bases: 18. Germline V gives CDR1 LGHDT, CDR2 YNNKEL (reference sequence). Here the CDR3 reads CASSLGTDSRVSPEQYF. The CDR3 region has the DNA TGTGCCAGCAGCCTGGGGACAGACAGTAGGGTCAGTCCCGAGCAGTACTTC.

This clone appeared a single time. V is TRBV5-8 and J is TRBJ1-5; a possible D gene is TRBD1 (5 bases). The CDR3 extends over 14 amino acids. The V end lost 0 bases, the J end lost 3 bases, and 7 bases lay between the germline ends. CDR1 is SGHTS, CDR2 YDEGEE, per germline. The CDR3 reads CASSLVDTNQPQHF. In nucleotides, the CDR3 is TGTGCCAGCAGCTTGGTGGACACCAATCAGCCCCAGCATTTT.

The DNA for the CDR3 is TGTGCCAGCAGCTTAGAACCCTCTCTCCGGGAGCAGTTCTTC. The encoded protein is CASSLEPSLREQFF. The chain recombines TRBV7-6 with TRBJ2-1; no clear D. Germline lookup yields CDR1 SGHVS and CDR2 FNYEAQ. Trimming removed 1 base at V and 10 bases at J, with 14 bases between. This CDR3 has 14 residues.

This clone was observed a handful of times. V usage is TRBV5-1 and J usage is TRBJ1-1; 12 nucleotides align to TRBD1. Trimming removed 4 bases from V and 7 bases from J; junction bases left unmatched: 2. CDR1 is SGHRS and CDR2 is YFSETQ in the germline V gene. There are 13 residues in the CDR3. This CDR3 is CASSGTGGSEAFF. The DNA for the CDR3 is TGCGCCAGCAGCGGGACAGGGGGCAGTGAAGCTTTCTTT.

This CDR3 reads CASSLGQGAYEQYF. The CDR3 DNA reads as TGCGCCAGCAGCTTAGGACAGGGGGCCTACGAGCAGTACTTC. The J gene is TRBJ2-7, the V gene TRBV5-1, with 10 bases that match TRBD1. Germline values: CDR1 SGHRS, CDR2 YFSETQ. J gave up 2 bases and V 2 bases, and 1 base lay outside the gene matches. CDR3 length: 14 residues.

The V gene is TRBV7-9, the J gene TRBJ1-5; no reliable D call. The V and J ends lost 8 bases and 3 bases respectively, with 8 bases between them. CDR1 and CDR2 (germline): SEHNR, FQNEAQ (reference sequence). The CDR3 contains 12 residues. The CDR3 here is CASSRDNQPQHF. The CDR3, as DNA: TGTGCCAGCTCTCGGGACAATCAGCCCCAGCATTTT.

The J gene is TRBJ2-7, the V gene TRBV10-1; TRBD2 matches at 12 bases. With V trimmed by 6 bases and J by 1 base, 4 bases remained unmatched. The germline V gene has CDR1 WNHNN and CDR2 SYGVQD (reference sequence). CDR3 length equals 15 residues. DNA for the CDR3: TGCGCCAGCAGCGAAGGACTAGCGGGGTCCTACGAGCAGTACTTC. This gives the protein CASSEGLAGSYEQYF.